Listed below are T cell receptor beta chains from one sample, sequenced in a study of T cell repertoires in cytomegalovirus infection. Each CDR3 protein gets one entry after TCRdb re-called the reads with MiXCR. The repertoire includes 100,000 or so distinct CDR3 sequences, 15% to 20% of them detected once, and approximately 8% sits in the top ten. Sequences were obtained from PBMCs. Receptor source: a human donor in good health (CMV status not recorded). Some clones in this sample may be carry-over from other donors' samples. Both conserved end residues are part of each CDR3. D genes are given only for firm matches. The size entry is marked missing in some rows and otherwise reads once, few, many or a size class.

d_call | clone_size | j_call | v_call | cdr3_nt | cdr3_aa
TRBD1 | - | TRBJ2-1 | TRBV28 | TGTGCCAGCAGTTCTACAGGGGGCTCCTACAATGAGCAGTTCTTC | CASSSTGGSYNEQFF
TRBD2 | many | TRBJ2-4 | TRBV7-2 | TGTGCCAGCAGCCCAGCGGGGTTTGCCAAAAACATTCAGTACTTC | CASSPAGFAKNIQYF
- | few | TRBJ2-2 | TRBV7-2 | TGTGCCAGCAGCTTAGACGTCGGGGCGGGCCGGGAGCTGTTTTTT | CASSLDVGAGRELFF
- | - | TRBJ2-1 | TRBV7-6 | TGTGCCAGCAGCCAAGGGGCTAGCTACAATGAGCAGTTCTTC | CASSQGASYNEQFF
- | many | TRBJ2-7 | TRBV7-8 | TGTGCCAGCAGTTTTAACCGGGACCCCATTAGTTCCTACGAGCAGTACTTC | CASSFNRDPISSYEQYF
TRBD1 | many | TRBJ2-4 | TRBV24-1 | TGTGCCACGACAGGGAATGACAAAAACATTCAGTACTTC | CATTGNDKNIQYF
- | many | TRBJ2-1 | TRBV10-3 | TGTGCCATCAGAAGCGACCGGGTCTCCTACAATGAGCAGTTCTTC | CAIRSDRVSYNEQFF
- | - | TRBJ2-7 | TRBV20-1 | TGCAGTGCTCGCTTCAGAGCTTGGAGAGCCTACGAGCAGTACTTC | CSARFRAWRAYEQYF
- | many | TRBJ1-1 | TRBV5-1 | TGCGCCAGCAGCTTTTCCCCCGGACAGATATCGAACACTGAAGCTTTCTTT | CASSFSPGQISNTEAFF
- | - | TRBJ1-1 | TRBV9 | TGTGCCAGCAGCGTAGGGTCTGGGTCGCGGGCTTTCTTT | CASSVGSGSRAFF
TRBD1 | few | TRBJ2-2 | TRBV19 | TGTGCCAGTAGGAGAAAGACAGGGGCGAACACCGGGGAGCTGTTTTTT | CASRRKTGANTGELFF
- | few | TRBJ2-6 | TRBV7-9 | TGTGCCAGCAGCCGCACCTGGCGGTCTGGGGCCAACGTCCTGACTTTC | CASSRTWRSGANVLTF
TRBD2 | few | TRBJ2-1 | TRBV3-1 | TGTGCCAGCAGCCCCAGACTAGCGGGGGGTTGGAATGAGCAGTTCTTC | CASSPRLAGGWNEQFF
- | many | TRBJ1-2 | TRBV7-6 | TGTGCCAGCAGCTTAATCGGCAGCCGCGGTGGCTATGGCTACACCTTC | CASSLIGSRGGYGYTF
TRBD2 | many | TRBJ2-7 | TRBV10-3 | TGTGCCATCAGTGTAGCGGGGGCCTCCTACGAGCAGTACTTC | CAISVAGASYEQYF
- | many | TRBJ2-6 | TRBV7-9 | TGTGCCAGCAGCCCACGGGGTTCTGGGGCCAACGTCCTGACTTTC | CASSPRGSGANVLTF
- | few | TRBJ2-3 | TRBV29-1 | TGCAGCGTTGTGTCGCGGAAAAGCACAGATACGCAGTATTTT | CSVVSRKSTDTQYF
- | few | TRBJ2-7 | TRBV29-1 | TGCAGCGTTGAATGGGGTTACGAGCAGTACTTC | CSVEWGYEQYF
- | few | TRBJ2-1 | TRBV6-2/TRBV6-3 | TGTGCCAGCAGTTACTCGTCGACAGGTTCTTCGTTCTTC | CASSYSSTGSSFF
- | few | TRBJ2-2 | TRBV4-1 | TGCGCCAGCAGCCAAGTACTAGCCCGGGAGCTGTTTTTT | CASSQVLARELFF
- | - | TRBJ1-1 | TRBV2 | TGTGCCAGCAGCTTCCCGGACAGTCAAGAGGCTTTCTTT | CASSFPDSQEAFF
- | few | TRBJ1-1 | TRBV12-3/TRBV12-4 | TGTGCCAGCAGGGGACAACGGAACACTGAAGCTTTCTTT | CASRGQRNTEAFF
- | many | TRBJ2-7 | TRBV7-2 | TGTGCCAGCAGCACAGCCTACGAGCAGTACTTC | CASSTAYEQYF
TRBD1 | - | TRBJ1-1 | TRBV5-1 | TGCGCCAGCAGCTTGGCGGCAGGGGGCCCGGGCACTGAAGCTTTCTTT | CASSLAAGGPGTEAFF
TRBD1 | many | TRBJ1-1 | TRBV20-1 | TGCAGTGCTAGGGGAGAGGGGACAGGGGTACAAGCTTTCTTT | CSARGEGTGVQAFF
TRBD2 | few | TRBJ2-3 | TRBV2 | TGTGCCAGCAGTGCTCGGGGGGTTACGACAGATACGCAGTATTTT | CASSARGVTTDTQYF
- | - | TRBJ2-1 | TRBV2 | TGTGCCAGCAGTGTAAGTAGCCAGAGTGATGAGCAGTTCTTC | CASSVSSQSDEQFF
- | many | TRBJ2-7 | TRBV7-2 | TGTGCCAGCAGCCAATGGACAGAATACGAGCAGTACTTC | CASSQWTEYEQYF
- | many | TRBJ2-1 | TRBV7-8 | TGTGCCAGCAGCTTAGTGTGGAATGAGCAGTTCTTC | CASSLVWNEQFF
- | few | TRBJ1-5 | TRBV7-6 | TGTGCCAGCAGCGTAGGAGGTGATCAGCCCCAGCATTTT | CASSVGGDQPQHF
- | many | TRBJ1-5 | TRBV25-1 | TGTGCCAGCAGTGAATCTATAGATCAGCCCCAGCATTTT | CASSESIDQPQHF
- | many | TRBJ2-3 | TRBV10-3 | TGTGCCACCCGACAGGTTGACGCAGATACGCAGTATTTT | CATRQVDADTQYF